This T cell receptor beta chain derives from a study of cytomegalovirus exposure and HLA in healthy donors. This clone turned up a few times. Its antigen is unidentified. The donors were in the approximately 110-subject validation cohort; that cohort was separate from the approximately 670-subject first cohort. V was shortened by 10 bases and J by 0 bases, with 13 bases between the two germline ends. Per the germline V gene, CDR1 is MNHEY and CDR2 is SMNVEV (reference sequence). This CDR3 contains 15 residues. Findings and caveats of the study: Among TCR beta chains, those listed as cytomegalovirus-associated numbered roughly 150. In the 120 or so validation repertoires, 94% of cluster scores exceeded 0, per a later analysis. The authors confirmed in vitro that three CMV-associated chains were specific for CMV antigens.

Measured with immunoSEQ multiplex PCR; TCRdb has only the in-frame clones, and not every one. The sample lists tens of thousands of clones; 80% to 90% were seen once. Sequenced sample: PBMCs. The source is a woman aged 18-35 years in good health and CMV-seropositive. The chain couples TRBV27 to TRBJ1-6; D is uncertain. Here the CDR3 DNA reads TGTGCCACAAGGGCGGGGAGCTCCTATAATTCACCCCTCCACTTT. Protein sequence: CATRAGSSYNSPLHF.